The present TCR beta chain was sequenced within a study of blood T cells in healthy people across ages. Broader study findings: Higher diversity, along with more naive CD4+ cells, distinguished long-lived donors from aged donors.

Isolation of PBMCs gave at least 7 million cells per sample. Extraction yielded at least 6 micrograms of total RNA per sample. A few counts support this clonotype. No antigen is known for it. V shed 4 bases and J 5 bases; nucleotides not matched to a gene: 5. Germline loops: CDR1 SGHTA, CDR2 FQGTGA. The CDR3 is 14 amino acids. A J-beta primer mix and a sample-barcoded 5' primer were used in a second PCR of about 7 to 11 cycles. Every sample returned 2.5 million or more CDR3-containing paired-end reads. TCRdb re-called the 5' RACE reads through MiXCR, storing one row per CDR3 protein. The profile shows about 730,000 distinct CDR3 sequences, 40% to 45% of them singletons.

The sequence was collected from an older woman in good health. This chain joins TRBV7-3 and TRBJ2-7; 10 nucleotides match TRBD1. The specimen sequenced was blood. The CDR3 nucleotides are TGTGCCAGCAGCTCGACAGGGGGCAATGACGAGCAGTACTTC. Translation gives CASSSTGGNDEQYF.